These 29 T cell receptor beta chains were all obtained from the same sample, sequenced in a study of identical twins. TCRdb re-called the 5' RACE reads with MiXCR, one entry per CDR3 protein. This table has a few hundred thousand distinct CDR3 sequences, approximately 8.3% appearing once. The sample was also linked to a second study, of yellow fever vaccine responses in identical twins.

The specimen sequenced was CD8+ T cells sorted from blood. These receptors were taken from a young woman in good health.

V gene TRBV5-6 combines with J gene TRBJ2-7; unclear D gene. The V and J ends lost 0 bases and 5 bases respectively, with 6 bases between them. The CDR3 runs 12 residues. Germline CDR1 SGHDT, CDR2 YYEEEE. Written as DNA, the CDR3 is TGTGCCAGCAGCTTGGTGGCGAACGAGCAGTACTTC. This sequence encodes CASSLVANEQYF. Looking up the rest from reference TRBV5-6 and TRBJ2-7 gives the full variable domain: DAGVTQSPTHLIKTRGQQVTLRCSPKSGHDTVSWYQQALGQGPQFIFQYYEEEERQRGNFPDRFSGHQFPNYSSELNVNALLLGDSALYLCASSLVANEQYFGPGTRLTVT.

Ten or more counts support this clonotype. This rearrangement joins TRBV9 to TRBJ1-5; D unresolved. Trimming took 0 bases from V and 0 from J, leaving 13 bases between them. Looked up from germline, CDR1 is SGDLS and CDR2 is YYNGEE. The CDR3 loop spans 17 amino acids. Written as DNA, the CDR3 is TGTGCCAGCAGCGTAGGGGCTATGGGTTATAGCAATCAGCCCCAGCATTTT. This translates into CASSVGAMGYSNQPQHF.

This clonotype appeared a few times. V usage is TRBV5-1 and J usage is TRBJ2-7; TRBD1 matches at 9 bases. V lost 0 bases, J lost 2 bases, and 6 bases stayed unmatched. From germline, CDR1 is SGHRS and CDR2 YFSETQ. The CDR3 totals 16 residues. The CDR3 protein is CASSLDNRTGAYEQYF. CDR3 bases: TGCGCCAGCAGCTTGGATAATAGGACAGGGGCCTACGAGCAGTACTTC.

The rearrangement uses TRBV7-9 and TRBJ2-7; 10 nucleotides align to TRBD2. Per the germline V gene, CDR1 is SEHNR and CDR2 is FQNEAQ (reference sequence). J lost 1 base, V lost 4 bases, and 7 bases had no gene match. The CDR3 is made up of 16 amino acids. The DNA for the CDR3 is TGTGCCAGCAGCTACCCCTCTAGCGGGGGATCCTACGAGCAGTACTTC. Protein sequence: CASSYPSSGGSYEQYF.

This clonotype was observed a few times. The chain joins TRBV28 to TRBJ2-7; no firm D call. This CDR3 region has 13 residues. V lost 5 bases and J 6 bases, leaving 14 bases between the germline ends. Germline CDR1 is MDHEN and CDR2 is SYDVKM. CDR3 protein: CASSARAPAEQYF. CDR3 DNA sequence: TGTGCCAGCAGTGCCCGGGCCCCCGCCGAGCAGTACTTC.

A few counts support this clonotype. CDR3 sequence reads: CASRPPDRDGGYTF. CDR3 coding DNA: TGTGCCAGCAGGCCGCCGGACAGGGATGGGGGCTACACCTTC. The chain couples TRBV12-3 or TRBV12-4 to TRBJ1-2; 8 bases are a match to TRBD1. With V trimmed by 6 bases and J by 8 bases, 11 bases remained unmatched. This CDR3 has 14 amino acids.

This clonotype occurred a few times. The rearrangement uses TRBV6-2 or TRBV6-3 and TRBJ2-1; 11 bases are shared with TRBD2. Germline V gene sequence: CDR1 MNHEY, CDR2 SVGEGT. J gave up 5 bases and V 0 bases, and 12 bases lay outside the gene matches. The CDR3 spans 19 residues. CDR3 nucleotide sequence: TGTGCCAGCAGTTACTCGATCAGTAGCGGGAGGGCCAGGAACAATGAGCAGTTCTTC. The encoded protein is CASSYSISSGRARNNEQFF.

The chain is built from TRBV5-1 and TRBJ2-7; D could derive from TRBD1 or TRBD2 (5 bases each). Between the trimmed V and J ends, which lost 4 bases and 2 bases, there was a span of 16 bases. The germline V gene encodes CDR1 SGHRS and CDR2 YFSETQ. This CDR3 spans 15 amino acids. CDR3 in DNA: TGCGCCAGCAGCGGGGGAGCAGTCGGAGCCTACGAGCAGTACTTC. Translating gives CASSGGAVGAYEQYF. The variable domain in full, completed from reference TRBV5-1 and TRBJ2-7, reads KAGVTQTPRYLIKTRGQQVTLSCSPISGHRSVSWYQQTPGQGLQFLFEYFSETQRNKGNFPGRFSGRQFSNSRSEMNVSTLELGDSALYLCASSGGAVGAYEQYFGPGTRLTVT.

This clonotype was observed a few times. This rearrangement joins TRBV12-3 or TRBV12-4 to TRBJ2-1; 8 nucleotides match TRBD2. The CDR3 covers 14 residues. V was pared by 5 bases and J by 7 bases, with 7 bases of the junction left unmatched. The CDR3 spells CASSRSSGWNEQFF. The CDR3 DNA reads TGTGCCAGCAGTAGGTCTAGCGGGTGGAATGAGCAGTTCTTC.

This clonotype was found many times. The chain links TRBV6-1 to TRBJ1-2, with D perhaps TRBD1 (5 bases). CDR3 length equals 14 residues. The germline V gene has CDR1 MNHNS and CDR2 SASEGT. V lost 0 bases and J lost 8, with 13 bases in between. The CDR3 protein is CASSEAQGFEGYTF. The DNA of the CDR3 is TGTGCCAGCAGTGAAGCGCAGGGATTCGAAGGCTACACCTTC.

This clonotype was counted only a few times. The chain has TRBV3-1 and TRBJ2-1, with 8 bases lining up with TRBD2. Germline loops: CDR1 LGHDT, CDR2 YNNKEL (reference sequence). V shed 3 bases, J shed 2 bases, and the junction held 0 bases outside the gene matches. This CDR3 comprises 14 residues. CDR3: CASSHGGAYNEQFF. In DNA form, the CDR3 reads TGTGCCAGCAGCCACGGGGGGGCCTACAATGAGCAGTTCTTC.

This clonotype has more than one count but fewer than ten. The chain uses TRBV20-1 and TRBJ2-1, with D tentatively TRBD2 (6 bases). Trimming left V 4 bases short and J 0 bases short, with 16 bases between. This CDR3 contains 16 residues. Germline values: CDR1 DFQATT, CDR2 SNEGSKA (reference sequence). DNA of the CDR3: TGCAGTGCTACTCTCCTTGCGGGGAGCTCCTACAATGAGCAGTTCTTC. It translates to CSATLLAGSSYNEQFF.

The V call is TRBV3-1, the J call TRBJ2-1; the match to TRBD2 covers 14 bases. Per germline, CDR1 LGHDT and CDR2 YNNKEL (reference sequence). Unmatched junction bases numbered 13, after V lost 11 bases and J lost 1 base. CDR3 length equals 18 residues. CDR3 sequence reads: CASCQGLAGGGSYNEQFF. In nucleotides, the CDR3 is TGTGCCTCCTGCCAAGGACTAGCGGGGGGCGGGTCCTACAATGAGCAGTTCTTC.

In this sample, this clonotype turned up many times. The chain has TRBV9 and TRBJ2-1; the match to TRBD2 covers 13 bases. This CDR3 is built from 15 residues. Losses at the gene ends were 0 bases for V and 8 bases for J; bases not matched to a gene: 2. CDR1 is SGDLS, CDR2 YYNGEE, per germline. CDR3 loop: CASSVGTSGSDEQFF. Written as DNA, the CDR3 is TGTGCCAGCAGCGTAGGGACTAGCGGGAGTGATGAGCAGTTCTTC.

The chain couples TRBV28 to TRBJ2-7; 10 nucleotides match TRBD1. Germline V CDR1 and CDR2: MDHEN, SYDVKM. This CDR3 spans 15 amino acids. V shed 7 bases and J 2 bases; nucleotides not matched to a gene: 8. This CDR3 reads CASTYGDRGTYEQYF. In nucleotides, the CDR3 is TGTGCCAGCACCTACGGGGACAGGGGAACCTACGAGCAGTACTTC. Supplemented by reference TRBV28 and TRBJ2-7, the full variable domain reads DVKVTQSSRYLVKRTGEKVFLECVQDMDHENMFWYRQDPGLGLRLIYFSYDVKMKEKGDIPEGYSVSREKKERFSLILESASTNQTSMYLCASTYGDRGTYEQYFGPGTRLTVT.

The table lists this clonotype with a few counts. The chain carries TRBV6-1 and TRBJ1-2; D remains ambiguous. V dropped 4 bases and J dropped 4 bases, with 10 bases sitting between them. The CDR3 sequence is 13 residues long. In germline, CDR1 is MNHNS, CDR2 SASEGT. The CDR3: CASSAKTGYGYTF. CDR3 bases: TGTGCCAGCAGTGCTAAGACGGGCTATGGCTACACCTTC.

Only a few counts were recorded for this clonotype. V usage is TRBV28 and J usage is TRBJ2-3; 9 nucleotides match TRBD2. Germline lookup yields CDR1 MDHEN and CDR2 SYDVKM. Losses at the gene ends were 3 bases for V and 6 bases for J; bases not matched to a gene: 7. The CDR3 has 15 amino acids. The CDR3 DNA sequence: TGTGCCAGCAGTTTCGTGGCTAGCGGGGATGATACGCAGTATTTT. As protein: CASSFVASGDDTQYF.

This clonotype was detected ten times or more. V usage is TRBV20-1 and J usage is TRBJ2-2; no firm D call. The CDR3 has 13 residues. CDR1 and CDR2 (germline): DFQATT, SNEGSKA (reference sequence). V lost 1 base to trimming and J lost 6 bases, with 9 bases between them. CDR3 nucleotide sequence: TGCAGTGCTAGAGTAAAGGAGTCCGGGGAGCTGTTTTTT. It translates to CSARVKESGELFF.

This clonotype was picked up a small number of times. CDR3 in DNA: TGTGCCAGCAGTGAAGCGTACGTTAAAGGGACAGTGAAAGAAAAACTGTTTTTT. It encodes CASSEAYVKGTVKEKLFF. The chain joins TRBV2 to TRBJ1-4; 7 nucleotides match TRBD1. Per germline, CDR1 SNHLY and CDR2 FYNNEI. V lost 0 bases and J lost 8; bases outside the gene matches: 15. The CDR3 spans 18 residues.

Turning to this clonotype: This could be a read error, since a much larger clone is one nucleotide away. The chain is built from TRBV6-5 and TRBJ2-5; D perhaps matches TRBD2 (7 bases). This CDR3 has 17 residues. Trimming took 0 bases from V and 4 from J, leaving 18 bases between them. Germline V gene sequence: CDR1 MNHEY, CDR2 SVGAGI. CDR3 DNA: TGTGCCAGCAGTTACTCGTCTAGGGGGGGGGCCGGAGAGACCCAGTACTTC. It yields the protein CASSYSSRGGAGETQYF.

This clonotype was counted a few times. The CDR3 region has the DNA TGTGCCATCAGTGAGTCGTCTACAGGGGGCTACGAGCAGTACTTC. Amino acids: CAISESSTGGYEQYF. The V and J genes are TRBV10-3 and TRBJ2-7; 8 bases align to TRBD1. The junction had 4 bases not matched to a gene; V was cut back by 0 bases and J by 3 bases. Germline values: CDR1 ENHRY, CDR2 SYGVKD. The CDR3 contains 15 residues.

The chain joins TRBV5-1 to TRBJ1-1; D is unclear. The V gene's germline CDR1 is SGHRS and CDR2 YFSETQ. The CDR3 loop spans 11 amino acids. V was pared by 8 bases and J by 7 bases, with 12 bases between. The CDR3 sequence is CASTAGDEAFF. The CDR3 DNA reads TGCGCCAGTACCGCTGGTGATGAAGCTTTCTTT.

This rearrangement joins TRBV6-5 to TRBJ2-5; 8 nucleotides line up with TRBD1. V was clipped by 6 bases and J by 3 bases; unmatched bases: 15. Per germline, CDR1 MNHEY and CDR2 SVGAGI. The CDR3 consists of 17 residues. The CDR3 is CASRLSGSKGQEETQYF. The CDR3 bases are TGTGCCAGCAGGTTATCGGGGTCCAAGGGACAGGAAGAGACCCAGTACTTC.

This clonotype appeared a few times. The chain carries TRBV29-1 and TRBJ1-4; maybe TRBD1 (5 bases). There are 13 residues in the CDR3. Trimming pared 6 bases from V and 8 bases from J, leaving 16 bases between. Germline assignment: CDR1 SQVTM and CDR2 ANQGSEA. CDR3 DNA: TGCAGCGTGAAAGACAGCTGGGGGGAAAAACTGTTTTTT. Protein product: CSVKDSWGEKLFF.

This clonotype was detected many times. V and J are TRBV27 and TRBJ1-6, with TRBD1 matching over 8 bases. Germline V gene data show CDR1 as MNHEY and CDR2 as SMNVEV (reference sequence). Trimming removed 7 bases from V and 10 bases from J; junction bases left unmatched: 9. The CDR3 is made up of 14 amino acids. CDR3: CASTETGAGSPLHF. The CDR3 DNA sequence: TGTGCCAGCACCGAGACAGGGGCGGGGTCACCCCTCCACTTT.

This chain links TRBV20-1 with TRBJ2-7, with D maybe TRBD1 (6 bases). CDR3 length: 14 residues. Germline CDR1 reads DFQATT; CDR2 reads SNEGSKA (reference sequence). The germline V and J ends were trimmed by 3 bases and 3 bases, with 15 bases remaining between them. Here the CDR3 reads CSARVLDSIYEQYF. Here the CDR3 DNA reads TGCAGTGCTAGGGTCCTGGACAGTATCTACGAGCAGTACTTC.

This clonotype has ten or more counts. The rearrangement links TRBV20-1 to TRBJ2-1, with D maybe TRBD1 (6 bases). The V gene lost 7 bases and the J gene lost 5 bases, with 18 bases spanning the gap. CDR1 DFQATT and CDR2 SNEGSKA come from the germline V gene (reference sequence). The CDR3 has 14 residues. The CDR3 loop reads CSDKTGRPHNEQFF. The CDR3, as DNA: TGCAGTGACAAAACAGGGCGGCCACACAATGAGCAGTTCTTC.

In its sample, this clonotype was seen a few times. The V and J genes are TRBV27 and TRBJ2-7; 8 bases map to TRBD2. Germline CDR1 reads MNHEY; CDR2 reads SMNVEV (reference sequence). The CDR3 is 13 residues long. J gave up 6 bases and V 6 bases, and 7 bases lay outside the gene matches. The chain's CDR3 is CASSWGTSSEQYF. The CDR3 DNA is TGTGCCAGCAGCTGGGGGACTAGTAGCGAGCAGTACTTC.

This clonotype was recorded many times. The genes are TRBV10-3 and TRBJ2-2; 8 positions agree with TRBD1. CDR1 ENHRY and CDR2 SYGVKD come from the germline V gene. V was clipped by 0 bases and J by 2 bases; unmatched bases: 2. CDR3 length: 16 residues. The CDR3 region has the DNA TGTGCCATCAGTGAGTCGGGGACAGGAAACACCGGGGAGCTGTTTTTT. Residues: CAISESGTGNTGELFF.